This T cell receptor beta chain was found in a study of blood T cell repertoires in COVID-19. On the study more broadly: Sources were T cells, B-cell-depleted T cells, or PBMCs; the material itself was cDNA or gDNA.

The data were produced by immunoSEQ multiplex PCR, yet TCRdb's version contains in-frame clones alone and is incomplete. Of around 91,000 clones listed, around 84% were seen once; the top ten hold roughly 40%. With 6 bases removed from V and 8 bases from J, the gap between germline ends came to 28 bases. CDR1 is MDHEN, CDR2 SYDVKM, per germline. This CDR3 comprises 17 residues. Source material: peripheral blood. The receptor's source is an elderly man with acute or convalescent COVID-19. This rearrangement joins TRBV28 to TRBJ1-1, with D possibly matching TRBD1 (5 bases). The DNA of the CDR3 is TGTGCCAGCAGGAGTTTGGCGTGGGGCAGGGCCAGCGGGGAAGCTTTCTTT. Its translation is CASRSLAWGRASGEAFF.